This T cell receptor (beta chain) is from a study of T cell repertoires in ileal Crohn's disease (dated by TCRdb to the late 2010s). About the full investigation: The median duration of disease was approximately 8.3 years, and at the time of surgery roughly 38% of patients were active smokers. Every patient underwent surgery because of a complication, which was stricturing disease in 61% and penetrating disease in around 39%. Roughly half of the patients were given postoperative therapy, with about a dozen receiving thiopurines and 15 to 20 receiving anti-TNF agents. The TCR repertoire was analysed in some 53 patients with Crohn's disease drawn from a prospective multicentre cohort. The study was conducted in parallel with a multicentre cohort built to find predictors of early endoscopic recurrence after ileocolonic resection. Endoscopic postoperative recurrence was defined as a Rutgeerts score above i0. A total of 171 mucosal samples from about 57 patients were sequenced, collected from several sites on the surgical specimen as well as at postoperative endoscopy.

The full study reports these points: Higher percentages of high-frequency clones at the time of surgery were linked to endoscopic recurrence, and every patient with clonality above 26.8% (18/57) had recurrence. More high-frequency clones were carried by sorted CD8 T cells than by CD4 T cells, suggesting that mucosal expansions were mainly CD8. Mucosal CD4 and CD8 T cells were sorted and sequenced only in a subgroup of patients, whose size was not stated. Patients who were active smokers at surgery had a significantly higher proportion of clonal expansions than non-smokers (approximately 28% vs 17%, p=0.02).

For commercial TCRB immunosequencing, around 500 nanograms of biopsy DNA were submitted for each sample. Adaptive Biotechnology amplified CDR3 regions from genomic DNA with a two-step multiplex PCR that controlled for amplification bias. Primers covering every V and J gene segment were used in the first PCR, while barcodes and Illumina adapters were added in the second PCR. An Illumina instrument was used to sequence the CDR3 libraries. Per the original workflow: Vendor-provided pipelines were combined with custom analysis of raw data in R/Bioconductor under R version 3.3.0. Clonality, which ranges from 0 to 1, was calculated as the inverse of the normalised Shannon entropy across all productive clones. High-frequency clones were defined as the share of the repertoire taken up by the top 100 clones, keeping only clones that passed a 95% confidence test. Repertoire diversity was measured with the Simpson index, and overlap between samples was measured with the Morisita-Horn index. As stored in TCRdb, this immuneACCESS dataset retains in-frame rearrangements with V and J assigned. A fraction of the clones does not appear; measured against another copy, unresolved V genes explain less than half of the discrepancy, and the remainder lacks a known reason. D and trimming were read from the DNA, whereas the V and J calls and clone size are those reported in that table. Present in this sample are approximately 17,000 clones, approximately 87% of which were seen just once. The ten biggest clones cover 9% to 12% of the sample.

From cysteine to phenylalanine, the CDR3 is 14 amino acids long. The sequence is cut down to CDR3 DNA, 42 bases in frame from base 1. As encoded in the germline V gene (reference sequence), CDR1 is SEHNR while CDR2 is FQNEAQ. The junction shows trimming of 4 bases on V and 4 bases on J, and the gene matches do not reach 6 bases of it. Adults with ileal or ileocolonic Crohn's disease for whom ileocolonic resection was indicated were considered eligible. Whole ileal mucosal biopsies were stored frozen at -80°C before DNA extraction. Genomic DNA was isolated from frozen whole biopsies using a TRizol-based method, and the DNA was quantified with a NanoDrop 2000 spectrophotometer. As for this clone: Its antigen is still unknown. Base-call qualities are not available, and no considerably larger clone is one nucleotide away.

The chain joins TRBV7-9 to TRBJ1-2, with 7 bases aligning to TRBD1. The sequenced sample was ileal tissue. This TCR came from an adult with Crohn's disease. The CDR3 protein sequence reads: CASSSSGTVYGYTF. The DNA reads TGTGCCAGCAGCTCTTCCGGGACAGTCTATGGCTACACCTTC.